This is a list of T cell receptor beta chains from one sample in a study of spatial heterogeneity in lung cancer. TCRdb processed the 5' RACE reads anew with MiXCR; each CDR3 protein has one entry. The table lists around 110,000 distinct CDR3 sequences, 12% of them singletons. The sample was PBMCs, taken at follow-up. The receptors were gathered from a male donor with early-stage non-small cell lung cancer. The CDR3 runs from the conserved cysteine through the conserved F or W. D genes are given only for firm matches. Size is omitted from some rows. Given values are once, few, many or a class for expanded clones.

clone_size: few
v_call: TRBV12-3/TRBV12-4
j_call: TRBJ2-7
d_call: TRBD1
cdr3_aa: CASSLTGVDYEQYF
cdr3_nt: TGTGCCAGCAGCTTGACAGGGGTGGACTACGAGCAGTACTTC

clone_size: many
v_call: TRBV27
j_call: TRBJ1-6
d_call: -
cdr3_aa: CASSSTGSQNSPLHF
cdr3_nt: TGTGCCAGCAGTTCGACGGGAAGTCAGAATTCACCCCTCCACTTT

clone_size: -
v_call: TRBV19
j_call: TRBJ2-2
d_call: TRBD1
cdr3_aa: CASRLPGQGTTGELFF
cdr3_nt: TGTGCCAGCCGACTACCGGGACAGGGGACCACCGGGGAGCTGTTTTTT

clone_size: few
v_call: TRBV7-9
j_call: TRBJ1-2
d_call: -
cdr3_aa: CASSLHLDSDYGYTF
cdr3_nt: TGTGCCAGCAGCTTACATCTAGACAGCGACTATGGCTACACCTTC

clone_size: many
v_call: TRBV20-1
j_call: TRBJ1-4
d_call: -
cdr3_aa: CSAIAPGWEKLFF
cdr3_nt: TGCAGTGCGATCGCCCCAGGTTGGGAAAAACTGTTTTTT

clone_size: many
v_call: TRBV5-1
j_call: TRBJ1-1
d_call: TRBD1
cdr3_aa: CASSQDRGQTEAFF
cdr3_nt: TGCGCCAGCAGCCAGGACAGGGGGCAAACTGAAGCTTTCTTT

clone_size: -
v_call: TRBV7-8
j_call: TRBJ2-1
d_call: -
cdr3_aa: CASSYNVEQFF
cdr3_nt: TGTGCCAGCAGCTATAATGTCGAGCAGTTCTTC

clone_size: -
v_call: TRBV20-1
j_call: TRBJ1-6
d_call: TRBD1
cdr3_aa: CSARETGELPLHF
cdr3_nt: TGCAGTGCTAGAGAGACAGGGGAGCTACCCCTCCACTTT

clone_size: -
v_call: TRBV7-2
j_call: TRBJ1-2
d_call: -
cdr3_aa: CASSLEPPMTNGNGYTF
cdr3_nt: TGTGCCAGCAGCTTAGAACCCCCGATGACTAACGGGAATGGCTACACCTTC

clone_size: -
v_call: TRBV28
j_call: TRBJ1-2
d_call: -
cdr3_aa: CASSPGKVGYTF
cdr3_nt: TGTGCCAGCAGTCCAGGGAAGGTTGGCTACACCTTC

clone_size: many
v_call: TRBV28
j_call: TRBJ1-1
d_call: -
cdr3_aa: CASSPLRNTEAFF
cdr3_nt: TGTGCCAGCAGCCCTTTAAGGAACACTGAAGCTTTCTTT

clone_size: -
v_call: TRBV28
j_call: TRBJ1-1
d_call: -
cdr3_aa: CASSLWLGGTEAFF
cdr3_nt: TGTGCCAGCAGTTTATGGTTGGGCGGAACTGAAGCTTTCTTT

clone_size: -
v_call: TRBV28
j_call: TRBJ2-1
d_call: -
cdr3_aa: CASSSSDNEQFF
cdr3_nt: TGTGCCAGCAGTTCGAGTGACAATGAGCAGTTCTTC

clone_size: many
v_call: TRBV4-2
j_call: TRBJ1-5
d_call: -
cdr3_aa: CASSQEMGGSNQPQHF
cdr3_nt: TGTGCCAGCAGCCAAGAAATGGGGGGAAGTAATCAGCCCCAGCATTTT

clone_size: -
v_call: TRBV5-6
j_call: TRBJ1-5
d_call: -
cdr3_aa: CASSHGVGVGNQPQHF
cdr3_nt: TGTGCCAGCAGCCATGGGGTGGGGGTCGGCAATCAGCCCCAGCATTTT

clone_size: many
v_call: TRBV11-2
j_call: TRBJ2-2
d_call: TRBD2
cdr3_aa: CASSLAPSGLAGELFF
cdr3_nt: TGTGCCAGCAGCTTAGCCCCTAGCGGGTTGGCCGGGGAGCTGTTTTTT

clone_size: -
v_call: TRBV20-1
j_call: TRBJ2-7
d_call: TRBD1
cdr3_aa: CSARGGRHLGQGSYEQYF
cdr3_nt: TGCAGTGCTAGAGGGGGCCGTCATTTAGGACAGGGGTCCTACGAGCAGTACTTC

clone_size: -
v_call: TRBV30
j_call: TRBJ1-2
d_call: -
cdr3_aa: CAWSEFRGPVGYTF
cdr3_nt: TGTGCCTGGAGTGAATTCAGGGGCCCGGTGGGCTACACCTTC

clone_size: many
v_call: TRBV27
j_call: TRBJ1-5
d_call: -
cdr3_aa: CASSSTENQPQHF
cdr3_nt: TGTGCCAGCAGTTCGACGGAAAATCAGCCCCAGCATTTT

clone_size: -
v_call: TRBV20-1
j_call: TRBJ2-1
d_call: -
cdr3_aa: CSASPDRQNEQFF
cdr3_nt: TGCAGTGCTAGTCCCGACAGGCAGAATGAGCAGTTCTTC

clone_size: many
v_call: TRBV11-2
j_call: TRBJ1-1
d_call: -
cdr3_aa: CASSLDQKNTEAFF
cdr3_nt: TGTGCCAGCAGCTTAGATCAGAAGAACACTGAAGCTTTCTTT

clone_size: few
v_call: TRBV2
j_call: TRBJ2-5
d_call: -
cdr3_aa: CARLSGETQYF
cdr3_nt: TGTGCCAGACTATCCGGGGAGACCCAGTACTTC

clone_size: many
v_call: TRBV5-1
j_call: TRBJ1-6
d_call: -
cdr3_aa: CASSLREGSPLHF
cdr3_nt: TGCGCCAGCAGCTTGAGAGAGGGTTCACCCCTCCACTTT

clone_size: -
v_call: TRBV2
j_call: TRBJ1-1
d_call: -
cdr3_aa: CASSSLQGNTEAFF
cdr3_nt: TGTGCCAGCAGTTCTCTACAGGGGAACACTGAAGCTTTCTTT

clone_size: -
v_call: TRBV6-1
j_call: TRBJ2-7
d_call: TRBD1
cdr3_aa: CSSSARTGTYEQYF
cdr3_nt: TGTTCCAGCAGTGCACGGACAGGGACCTACGAGCAGTACTTC

clone_size: -
v_call: TRBV7-3
j_call: TRBJ1-1
d_call: TRBD1
cdr3_aa: CASSPGTGGAPAFF
cdr3_nt: TGTGCCAGCAGTCCCGGGACAGGGGGCGCGCCAGCTTTCTTT

clone_size: -
v_call: TRBV20-1
j_call: TRBJ2-7
d_call: -
cdr3_aa: CSGLRTRTSSGEQYF
cdr3_nt: TGCAGTGGACTTAGGACCCGGACGTCCAGTGGGGAGCAGTACTTC